The present TCR beta chain was sequenced within a study of long-term antiretroviral therapy in people with HIV. In the study overall: Collection of the earliest samples took place about a decade ahead of the 2015 immediate-ART recommendation.

The assay, immunoSEQ v3.0, was run at survey level. Sequenced by immunoSEQ multiplex PCR; TCRdb stores in-frame clones only, minus some. The data hold around 19,000 clones, with approximately 80% observed a single time. Germline V gene lookup returns CDR1 SGHDT and CDR2 YYEEEE. This CDR3 region has 13 residues. V gave up 1 base and J gave up 4 bases; unmatched junction bases: 1. This clone was picked up one time. Its antigen is not identified. Study conclusions and caveats: ART-treated samples gained diversity yet remained below transplant donor controls. Blood, drawn from the mid-2000s to the late 2010s, may reflect older ART regimens.

This sequence originates from a woman aged 45-60 years with HIV. The chain uses TRBV5-6 and TRBJ1-2; the match to TRBD1 covers 7 bases. The source material was unsorted PBMCs, sampled 0.3 years after starting antiretroviral therapy. The CDR3 coding sequence is TGTGCCAGCAGCTTGTGGGACAGCTATGGCTACACCTTC. Amino acid sequence: CASSLWDSYGYTF.